The 2 T cell receptor beta chains reported below all come from one sample, sequenced in a study of T cell responses to AZD1222 COVID-19 vaccine. Sequencing used immunoSEQ multiplex PCR; TCRdb keeps in-frame clones, though not all of them. The table records some 80,000 clones, roughly nine tenths of them present only once. The specimen comprised peripheral blood, sampled 28 days after the second AZD1222 dose. These receptor sequences come from an adult who received the AZD1222 COVID-19 vaccine.

The chain employs TRBV6-5 and TRBJ1-2, with D unclear. Trimming cost V 5 bases and J 1 base, with 8 bases left between them. CDR1 MNHEY and CDR2 SVGAGI come from the germline V gene. CDR3 length equals 13 residues. CDR3: CASSRSVNYGYTF. Here the CDR3 DNA reads TGTGCCAGCAGTCGGTCAGTTAACTATGGCTACACCTTC.

The chain has TRBV5-4 and TRBJ1-2, with a tentative D call TRBD1 (6 bases). CDR1 is SGHNT, CDR2 YYREEE, per germline (reference sequence). The V end was cut by 4 bases, the J end by 3 bases, with 16 bases between. CDR3 size: 15 residues. The CDR3 DNA reads as TGTGCCAGCAGCGCTTCAGGGGTGGGGCACTATGGCTACACCTTC. Its protein product is CASSASGVGHYGYTF.